This TCR beta chain was retrieved from a study of cytomegalovirus exposure and HLA in healthy donors. Study in general: There were 100 million to 130 million unique TCR beta sequences, drawn from about 190 million T cells, in an earlier analysis.

Although they were nominally healthy when sampled, donors likely had unrecorded immune exposures. Germline CDR1 reads MDHEN; CDR2 reads SYDVKM. Between the trimmed V and J ends, which lost 7 bases and 1 base, there was a span of 14 bases. This CDR3 comprises 14 residues. Comment on this clone: No antigen is known for it.

Study-wide points: A later analysis linked a missense DCLRE1C variant to TCR beta V- and J-gene trimming.

The PCR was carried out with 60 Vbeta primers and 13 Jbeta primers. Produced via immunoSEQ multiplex PCR; TCRdb's table is partial and in-frame only. This table lists tens of thousands of clones. The sequence came from a man between 35 and 55 years old in good health and CMV-seronegative. Specimen: PBMCs. The V gene is TRBV28, the J gene TRBJ2-7, with D possibly TRBD2 on 6 matching bases. The CDR3 reads CASTAGQVSYEQYF. CDR3 sequence (DNA): TGTGCCAGCACTGCGGGGCAGGTGTCCTACGAGCAGTACTTC.